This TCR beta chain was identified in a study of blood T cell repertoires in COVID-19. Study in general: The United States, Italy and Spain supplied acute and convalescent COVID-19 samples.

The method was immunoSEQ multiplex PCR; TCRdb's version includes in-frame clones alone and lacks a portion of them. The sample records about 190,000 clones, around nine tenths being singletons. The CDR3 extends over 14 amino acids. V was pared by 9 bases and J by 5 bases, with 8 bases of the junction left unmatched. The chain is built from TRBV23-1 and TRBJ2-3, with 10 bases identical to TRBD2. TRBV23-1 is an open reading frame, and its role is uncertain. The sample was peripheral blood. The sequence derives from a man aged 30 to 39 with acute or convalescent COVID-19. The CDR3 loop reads CARDYSGGRDTQYF. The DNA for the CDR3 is TGCGCCAGGGACTATAGCGGGGGGAGAGATACGCAGTATTTT.